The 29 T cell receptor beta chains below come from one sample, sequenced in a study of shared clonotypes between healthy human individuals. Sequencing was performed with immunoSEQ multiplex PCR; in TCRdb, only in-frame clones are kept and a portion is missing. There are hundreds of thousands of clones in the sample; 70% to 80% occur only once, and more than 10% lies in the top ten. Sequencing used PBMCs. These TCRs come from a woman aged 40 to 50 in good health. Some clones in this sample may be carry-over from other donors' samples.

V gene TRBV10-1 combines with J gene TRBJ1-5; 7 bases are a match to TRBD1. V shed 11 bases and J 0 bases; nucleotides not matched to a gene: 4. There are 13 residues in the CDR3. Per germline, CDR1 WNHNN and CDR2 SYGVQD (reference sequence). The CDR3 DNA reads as TGCGCCGCAGGGGGGGATAGCAATCAGCCCCAGCATTTT. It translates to CAAGGDSNQPQHF.

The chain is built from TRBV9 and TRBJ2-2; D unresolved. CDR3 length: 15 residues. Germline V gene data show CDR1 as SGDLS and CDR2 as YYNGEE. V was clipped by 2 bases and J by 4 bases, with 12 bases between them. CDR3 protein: CASSVFQLPTGELFF. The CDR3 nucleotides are TGTGCCAGCAGCGTCTTCCAGCTGCCCACCGGGGAGCTGTTTTTT.

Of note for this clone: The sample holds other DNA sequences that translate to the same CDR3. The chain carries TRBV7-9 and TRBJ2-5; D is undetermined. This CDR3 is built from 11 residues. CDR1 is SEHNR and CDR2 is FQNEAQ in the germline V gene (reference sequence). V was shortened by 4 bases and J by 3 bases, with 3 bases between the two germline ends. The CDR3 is CASSSKETQYF. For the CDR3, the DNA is TGTGCCAGCAGCTCCAAAGAGACCCAGTACTTC.

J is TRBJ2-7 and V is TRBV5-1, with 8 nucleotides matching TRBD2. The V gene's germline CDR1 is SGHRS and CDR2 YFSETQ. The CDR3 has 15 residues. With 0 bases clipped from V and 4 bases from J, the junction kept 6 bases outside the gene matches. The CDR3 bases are TGCGCCAGCAGCTTGGCGGGAGGGGTCGGGTACGAGCAGTACTTC. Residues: CASSLAGGVGYEQYF.

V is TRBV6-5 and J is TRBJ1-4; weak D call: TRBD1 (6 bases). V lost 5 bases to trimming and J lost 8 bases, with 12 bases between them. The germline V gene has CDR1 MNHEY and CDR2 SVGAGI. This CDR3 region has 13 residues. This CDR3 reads CASSQNRDEKLFF. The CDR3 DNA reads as TGTGCCAGCAGTCAAAACAGGGACGAAAAACTGTTTTTT.

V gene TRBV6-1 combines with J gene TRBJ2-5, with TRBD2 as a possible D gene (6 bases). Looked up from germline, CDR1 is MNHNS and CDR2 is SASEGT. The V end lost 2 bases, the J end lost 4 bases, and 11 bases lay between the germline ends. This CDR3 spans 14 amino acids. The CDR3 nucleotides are TGTGCCAGCAGTGAACTCGGGGGAGTAGAGACCCAGTACTTC. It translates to CASSELGGVETQYF.

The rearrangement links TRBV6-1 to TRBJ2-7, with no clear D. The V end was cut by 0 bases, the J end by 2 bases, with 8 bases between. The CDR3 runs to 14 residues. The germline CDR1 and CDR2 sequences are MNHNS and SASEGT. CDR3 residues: CASSEALRPYEQYF. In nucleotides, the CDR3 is TGTGCCAGCAGTGAAGCTCTACGACCCTACGAGCAGTACTTC.

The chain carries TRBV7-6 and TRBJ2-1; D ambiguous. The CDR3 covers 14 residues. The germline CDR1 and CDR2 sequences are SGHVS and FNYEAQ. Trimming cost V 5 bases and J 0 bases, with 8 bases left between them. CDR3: CASSPTISYNEQFF. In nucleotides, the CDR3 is TGTGCCAGCAGCCCAACGATCTCCTACAATGAGCAGTTCTTC.

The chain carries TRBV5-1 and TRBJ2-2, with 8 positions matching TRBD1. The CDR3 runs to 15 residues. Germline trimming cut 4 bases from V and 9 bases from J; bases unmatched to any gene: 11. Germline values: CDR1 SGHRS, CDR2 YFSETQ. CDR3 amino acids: CASSKRQGLDRELFF. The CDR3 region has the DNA TGCGCCAGCAGCAAAAGACAGGGGTTAGACCGGGAGCTGTTTTTT.

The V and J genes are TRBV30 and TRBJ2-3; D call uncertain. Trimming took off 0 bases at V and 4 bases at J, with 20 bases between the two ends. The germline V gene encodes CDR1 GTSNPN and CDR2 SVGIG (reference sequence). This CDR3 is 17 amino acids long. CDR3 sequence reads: CAWSVHAIGFLPDTQYF. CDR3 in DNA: TGTGCCTGGAGTGTACACGCGATCGGGTTTCTCCCAGATACGCAGTATTTT.

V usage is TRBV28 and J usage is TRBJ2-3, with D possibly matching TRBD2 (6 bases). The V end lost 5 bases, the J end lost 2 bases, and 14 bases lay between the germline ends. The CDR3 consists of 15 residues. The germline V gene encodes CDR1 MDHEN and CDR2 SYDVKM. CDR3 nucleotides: TGTGCCAGCAGTCCCCCCTGGACTAACACAGATACGCAGTATTTT. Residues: CASSPPWTNTDTQYF.

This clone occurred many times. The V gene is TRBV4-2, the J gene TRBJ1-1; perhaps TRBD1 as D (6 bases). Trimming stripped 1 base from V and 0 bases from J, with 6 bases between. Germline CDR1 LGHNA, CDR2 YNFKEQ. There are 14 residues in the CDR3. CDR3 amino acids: CASSQGTVNTEAFF. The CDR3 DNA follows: TGTGCCAGCAGCCAAGGGACAGTGAACACTGAAGCTTTCTTT.

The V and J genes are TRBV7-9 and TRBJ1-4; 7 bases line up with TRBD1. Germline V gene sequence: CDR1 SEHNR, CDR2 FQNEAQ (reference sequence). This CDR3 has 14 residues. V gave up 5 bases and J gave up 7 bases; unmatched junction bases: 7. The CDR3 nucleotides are TGTGCCAGCAGCGACCCCCGGGACAGTGAAAAACTGTTTTTT. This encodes CASSDPRDSEKLFF.

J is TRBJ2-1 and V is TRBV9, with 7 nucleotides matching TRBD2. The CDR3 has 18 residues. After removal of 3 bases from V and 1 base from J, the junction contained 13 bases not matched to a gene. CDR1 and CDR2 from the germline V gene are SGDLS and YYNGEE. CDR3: CASSAHRTRQRSYNEQFF. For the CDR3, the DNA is TGTGCCAGCAGCGCTCACCGGACTAGGCAGAGGTCCTACAATGAGCAGTTCTTC.

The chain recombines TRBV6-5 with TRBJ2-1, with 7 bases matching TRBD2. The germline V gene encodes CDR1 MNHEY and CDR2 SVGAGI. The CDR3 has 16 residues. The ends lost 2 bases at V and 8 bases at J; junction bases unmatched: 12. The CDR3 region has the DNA TGTGCCAGCAGTTACCTGACTCAAAGGGAGGGGTATGAGCAGTTCTTC. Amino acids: CASSYLTQREGYEQFF.

The CDR3 DNA follows: TGCGCCAGCAGCCCGGCTGGACAGGCGGGGCTGTTTTTT. The encoded protein is CASSPAGQAGLFF. This chain joins TRBV5-1 and TRBJ1-4; TRBD1 matches 7 bases. After removal of 4 bases from V and 14 bases from J, the junction contained 11 bases not matched to a gene. The CDR3 totals 13 residues. CDR1 SGHRS and CDR2 YFSETQ come from the germline V gene.

CDR3 coding DNA: TGTGCCAGCAGCACCACTAGCGGGAACCAAGAGACCCAGTACTTC. As protein: CASSTTSGNQETQYF. The rearrangement uses TRBV5-4 and TRBJ2-5; 10 nucleotides line up with TRBD2. Germline V lookup: CDR1 SGHNT, CDR2 YYREEE (reference sequence). V lost 4 bases, J lost 0 bases, and 3 bases stayed unmatched. CDR3 length: 15 residues.

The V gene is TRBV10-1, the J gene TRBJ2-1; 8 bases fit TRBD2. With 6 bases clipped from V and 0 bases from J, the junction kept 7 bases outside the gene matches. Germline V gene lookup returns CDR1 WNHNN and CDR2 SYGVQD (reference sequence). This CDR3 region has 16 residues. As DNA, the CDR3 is TGCGCCAGCAGCCCACTAGCGGCTAGCTCCTACAATGAGCAGTTCTTC. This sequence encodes CASSPLAASSYNEQFF.

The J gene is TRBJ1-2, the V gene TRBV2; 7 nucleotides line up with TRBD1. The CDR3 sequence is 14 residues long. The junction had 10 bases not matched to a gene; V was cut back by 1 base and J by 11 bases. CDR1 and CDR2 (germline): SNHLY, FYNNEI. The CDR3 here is CASSEDPTDRPYTF. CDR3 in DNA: TGTGCCAGCAGTGAAGACCCGACGGACAGGCCATACACCTTC.

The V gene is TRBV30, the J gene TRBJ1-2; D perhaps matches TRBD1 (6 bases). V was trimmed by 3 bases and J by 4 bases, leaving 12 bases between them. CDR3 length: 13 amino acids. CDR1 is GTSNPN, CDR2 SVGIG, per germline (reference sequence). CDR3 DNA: TGTGCCTGGAGGTTAAGGGGGGTCTATGGCTACACCTTC. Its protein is CAWRLRGVYGYTF.

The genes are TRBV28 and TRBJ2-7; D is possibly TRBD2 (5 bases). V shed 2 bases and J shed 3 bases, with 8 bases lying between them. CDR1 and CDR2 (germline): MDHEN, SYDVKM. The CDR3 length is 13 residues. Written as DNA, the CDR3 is TGTGCCAGCAGTTTAGTTAGCGTCTACGAGCAGTACTTC. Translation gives CASSLVSVYEQYF.

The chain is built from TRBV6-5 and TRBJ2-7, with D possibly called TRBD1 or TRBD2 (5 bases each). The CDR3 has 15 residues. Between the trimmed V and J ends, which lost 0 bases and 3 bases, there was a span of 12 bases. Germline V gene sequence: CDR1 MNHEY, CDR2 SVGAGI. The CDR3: CASSYSGRANYEQYF. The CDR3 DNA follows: TGTGCCAGCAGTTACTCGGGACGAGCAAACTACGAGCAGTACTTC.

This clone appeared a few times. This chain's CDR3 is CAWSVSGGTNLNTEAFF. In DNA form, the CDR3 reads TGTGCCTGGAGTGTTTCGGGGGGCACGAACCTGAACACTGAAGCTTTCTTT. The rearrangement links TRBV30 to TRBJ1-1; possibly TRBD1 for D (6 bases). There are 17 residues in the CDR3. V shed 0 bases and J shed 0 bases, with 17 bases lying between them. Germline loops: CDR1 GTSNPN, CDR2 SVGIG (reference sequence).

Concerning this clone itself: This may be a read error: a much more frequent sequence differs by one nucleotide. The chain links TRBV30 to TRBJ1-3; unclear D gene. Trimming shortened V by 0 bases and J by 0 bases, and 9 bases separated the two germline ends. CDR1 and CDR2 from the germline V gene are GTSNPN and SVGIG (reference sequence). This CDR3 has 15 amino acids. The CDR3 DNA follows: TGTGCCTGGAGTGTACGTTGGAACTCTGGAAACACCATATATTTT. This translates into CAWSVRWNSGNTIYF.

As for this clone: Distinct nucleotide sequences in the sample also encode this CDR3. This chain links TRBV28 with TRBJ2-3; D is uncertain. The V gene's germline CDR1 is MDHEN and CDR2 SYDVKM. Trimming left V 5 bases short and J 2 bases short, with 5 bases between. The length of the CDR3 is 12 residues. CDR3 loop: CASSPYTDTQYF. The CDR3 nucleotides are TGTGCCAGCAGTCCCTACACAGATACGCAGTATTTT.

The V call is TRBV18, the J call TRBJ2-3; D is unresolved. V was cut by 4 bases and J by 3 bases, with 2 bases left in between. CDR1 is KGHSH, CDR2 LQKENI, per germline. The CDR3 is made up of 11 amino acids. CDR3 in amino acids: CASSQTDTQYF. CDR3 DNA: TGTGCCAGCTCACAGACAGATACGCAGTATTTT.

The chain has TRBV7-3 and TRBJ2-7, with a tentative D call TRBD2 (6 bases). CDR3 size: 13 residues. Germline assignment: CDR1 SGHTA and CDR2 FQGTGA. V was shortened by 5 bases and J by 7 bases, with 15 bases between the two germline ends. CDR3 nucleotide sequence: TGTGCCAGCAGCGCCAGACTAGGAGAGGAGCAGTACTTC. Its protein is CASSARLGEEQYF.

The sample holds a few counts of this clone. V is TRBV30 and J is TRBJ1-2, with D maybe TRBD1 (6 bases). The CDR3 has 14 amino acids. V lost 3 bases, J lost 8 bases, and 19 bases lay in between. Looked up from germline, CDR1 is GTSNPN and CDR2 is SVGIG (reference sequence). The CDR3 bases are TGTGCCTGGAGCCGGACAGATGCTAAAGGGGGCTACACCTTC. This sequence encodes CAWSRTDAKGGYTF. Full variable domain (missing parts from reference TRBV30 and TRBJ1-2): SQTIHQWPATLVQPVGSPLSLECTVEGTSNPNLYWYRQAAGRGLQLLFYSVGIGQISSEVPQNLSASRPQDRQFILSSKKLLLSDSGFYLCAWSRTDAKGGYTFGSGTRLTVV.

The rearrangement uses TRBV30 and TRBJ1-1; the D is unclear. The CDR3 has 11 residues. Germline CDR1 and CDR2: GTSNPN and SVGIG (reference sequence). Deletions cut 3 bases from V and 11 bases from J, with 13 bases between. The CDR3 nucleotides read TGTGCCTGGAGCCGAGGGATGGCGGCTTTCTTT. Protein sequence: CAWSRGMAAFF.